One and the same sample provided the 17 T cell receptor beta chains below, sequenced in a study of T cell responses to AZD1222 COVID-19 vaccine. The method was immunoSEQ multiplex PCR; TCRdb's version includes in-frame clones alone and lacks a portion of them. The sample includes roughly 80,000 clones, about nine tenths seen only once; the top ten take 2.5% to 4%. The material was peripheral blood, obtained 28 days after the second AZD1222 dose. The source is an adult who received the AZD1222 COVID-19 vaccine.

This sequence joins TRBV10-3 and TRBJ1-1; D might be TRBD1 (5 bases). This CDR3 region has 14 residues. Trimming left V 6 bases short and J 0 bases short, with 11 bases between. CDR1 is ENHRY, CDR2 SYGVKD, per germline. The CDR3 DNA is TGTGCCATCAGCGCGAAGACAGTGAACACTGAAGCTTTCTTT. Translated: CAISAKTVNTEAFF.

The chain recombines TRBV11-3 with TRBJ2-3, with D perhaps matching TRBD2 (5 bases). The V gene lost 5 bases and the J gene lost 6 bases, with 21 bases spanning the gap. The germline V gene has CDR1 SGHNT and CDR2 YENEEA. This CDR3 has 16 amino acids. The CDR3 sequence: CASSPSPGLAGDTQYF. CDR3 bases: TGTGCCAGCAGCCCCTCTCCTGGGCTAGCAGGCGATACGCAGTATTTT. The full variable domain, with the rest looked up from reference TRBV11-3 and TRBJ2-3, is EAGVVQSPRYKIIEKKQPVAFWCNPISGHNTLYWYLQNLGQGPELLIRYENEEAVDDSQLPKDRFSAERLKGVDSTLKIQPAELGDSAVYLCASSPSPGLAGDTQYFGPGTRLTVL.

This chain connects TRBV6-1 to TRBJ1-3; TRBD1 might be the D (6 bases). V lost 5 bases to trimming and J lost 0 bases, with 8 bases between them. This CDR3 is built from 14 residues. Per germline, CDR1 MNHNS and CDR2 SASEGT. The chain's CDR3 is CASSWTVSGNTIYF. DNA of the CDR3: TGTGCCAGCAGTTGGACAGTCTCTGGAAACACCATATATTTT.

The sample holds one count of this clone. The chain uses TRBV5-1 and TRBJ1-4; 10 bases line up with TRBD1. CDR3 length: 15 residues. From germline, CDR1 is SGHRS and CDR2 YFSETQ. V gave up 4 bases and J gave up 8 bases; unmatched junction bases: 8. CDR3 protein: CASSLGDRGGEKLFF. The CDR3 DNA is TGCGCCAGCAGCCTTGGGGACAGGGGAGGGGAAAAACTGTTTTTT.

The V call is TRBV29-1, the J call TRBJ1-2; D is possibly TRBD1 (6 bases). CDR1 is SQVTM, CDR2 ANQGSEA, per germline. The CDR3 has 14 amino acids. Trimming pared 3 bases from V and 7 bases from J, leaving 18 bases between. The CDR3 bases are TGCAGCGTTGAGGCCGGGACAAGATATAGTGGCTACACCTTC. It encodes CSVEAGTRYSGYTF.

The rearrangement joins TRBV5-6 to TRBJ1-1, with TRBD1 identical over 11 bases. Germline CDR1 is SGHDT and CDR2 is YYEEEE. The CDR3 extends over 16 amino acids. V shed 4 bases and J 1 base; nucleotides not matched to a gene: 6. CDR3 region: CASSRGTGGGNTEAFF. The CDR3 region has the DNA TGTGCCAGCAGCCGCGGGACAGGGGGTGGGAACACTGAAGCTTTCTTT.

The chain is built from TRBV13 and TRBJ2-1, with D maybe TRBD2 (6 bases). V lost 2 bases and J 8 bases, leaving 13 bases between the germline ends. Looked up from germline, CDR1 is PRHDT and CDR2 is FYEKMQ (reference sequence). The CDR3 sequence is 14 residues long. CDR3 nucleotides: TGTGCCAGCAGCTTATCTACCCCGGGGGATGAGCAGTTCTTC. Protein: CASSLSTPGDEQFF. Complete variable domain (other parts from reference TRBV13 and TRBJ2-1): AAGVIQSPRHLIKEKRETATLKCYPIPRHDTVYWYQQGPGQDPQFLISFYEKMQSDKGSIPDRFSAQQFSDYHSELNMSSLELGDSALYFCASSLSTPGDEQFFGPGTRLTVL.

The chain links TRBV7-8 to TRBJ2-7, with 7 bases matching TRBD2. Germline CDR1 reads SGHVS; CDR2 reads FQNEAQ. The CDR3 totals 15 residues. V shed 6 bases, J shed 0 bases, and the junction held 8 bases outside the gene matches. For the CDR3, the DNA is TGTGCCAGCAGGGGGGTAGCGGGCCCCTCCTACGAGCAGTACTTC. Translation gives CASRGVAGPSYEQYF.

The chain recombines TRBV6-1 with TRBJ2-1; the match to TRBD2 covers 7 bases. The trim removed 1 base at V and 6 bases at J, leaving 3 bases unmatched. The CDR3 is made up of 14 amino acids. Germline V gene data show CDR1 as MNHNS and CDR2 as SASEGT. CDR3 nucleotides: TGTGCCAGCAGTGAAGAACTAGCGTCCAATGAGCAGTTCTTC. Protein sequence: CASSEELASNEQFF.

The chain joins TRBV6-5 to TRBJ1-5; 8 positions match TRBD1. Germline V gene lookup returns CDR1 MNHEY and CDR2 SVGAGI. There are 16 residues in the CDR3. With V trimmed by 2 bases and J by 6 bases, 9 bases remained unmatched. In DNA, the CDR3 is TGTGCCAGCAGTTACCCAAGGACAGGGAGGGGTCAGCCCCAGCATTTT. The encoded protein is CASSYPRTGRGQPQHF.

The chain links TRBV19 to TRBJ2-3; 10 bases agree with TRBD2. With 5 bases clipped from V and 13 bases from J, the junction kept 9 bases outside the gene matches. Germline CDR1 and CDR2: LNHDA and SQIVND (reference sequence). This CDR3 region has 13 residues. CDR3 DNA: TGTGCCAGTAGTCCTCAGCGGGAGGGCCTTGAGTATTTT. Translating gives CASSPQREGLEYF.

The gene calls are TRBV9 and TRBJ2-5, with D perhaps matching TRBD1 (6 bases). Trimming pared 3 bases from V and 4 bases from J, leaving 16 bases between. CDR1 SGDLS and CDR2 YYNGEE come from the germline V gene. There are 15 residues in the CDR3. The CDR3 DNA follows: TGTGCCAGCAGCGGGGACGTCCGGACAGTAGAGACCCAGTACTTC. It codes for CASSGDVRTVETQYF.

This chain uses TRBV7-3 with TRBJ2-7, with 8 positions matching TRBD1. V dropped 5 bases and J dropped 3; count of bases not matched to a gene: 6. Germline CDR1 SGHTA, CDR2 FQGTGA. The CDR3 covers 14 residues. The CDR3 loop is CASSPRTGNYEQYF. The CDR3 bases are TGTGCCAGCAGCCCGAGGACAGGGAACTACGAGCAGTACTTC.

V and J are TRBV6-5 and TRBJ2-1; perhaps D is TRBD1 or TRBD2 (6 bases each). V lost 6 bases and J lost 8, with 11 bases in between. The CDR3 contains 12 residues. The germline V gene has CDR1 MNHEY and CDR2 SVGAGI. The CDR3, as DNA: TGTGCCAGCAGCCACAGGGAGGATGAGCAGTTCTTC. It codes for CASSHREDEQFF.

The chain carries TRBV6-1 and TRBJ1-2; the D gene is possibly TRBD1 (5 bases). Trimming stripped 2 bases from V and 4 bases from J, with 11 bases between. Looked up from germline, CDR1 is MNHNS and CDR2 is SASEGT. This CDR3 contains 14 residues. CDR3 residues: CASSEQTALYGYTF. In nucleotides, the CDR3 is TGTGCCAGCAGTGAACAGACAGCTCTCTATGGCTACACCTTC.

The J gene is TRBJ2-3, the V gene TRBV7-2; 9 nucleotides line up with TRBD2. Germline CDR1 is SGHTA and CDR2 is FQGNSA. After removal of 4 bases from V and 6 bases from J, the junction contained 11 bases not matched to a gene. CDR3 length: 16 residues. DNA for the CDR3: TGTGCCAGCAGCTCGGGGACTAGCTCACGTGGGGATACGCAGTATTTT. Encoded protein: CASSSGTSSRGDTQYF.

The rearrangement joins TRBV7-8 to TRBJ2-2, with 12 nucleotides matching TRBD2. The V and J ends lost 5 bases and 3 bases, in that order; junction bases with no gene match: 10. Looked up from germline, CDR1 is SGHVS and CDR2 is FQNEAQ. This CDR3 comprises 18 residues. CDR3 sequence: CASSHHRTSGGYTGELFF. The CDR3 region has the DNA TGTGCCAGCAGCCACCATAGAACTAGCGGGGGGTACACCGGGGAGCTGTTTTTT.